This T cell receptor beta chain was captured in a study of metastatic and nonmetastatic thyroid tumors. TCRdb re-analyzed the PCR reads through MiXCR. The data show about 35,000 clones, around 32% seen once. The V and J ends lost 4 bases and 1 base respectively, with 8 bases between them. Germline V gene data show CDR1 as SQVTM and CDR2 as ANQGSEA. CDR3 length equals 13 residues. This clone was seen repeatedly, ten times or more. Each patient went into thyroid surgery without having received any treatment. Sequenced sample: blood. V and J are TRBV29-1 and TRBJ2-1, with TRBD2 as a possible D gene (6 bases). The receptor was isolated from a female donor with papillary thyroid cancer or a benign thyroid nodule (not recorded which). Some clones in this sample may be carry-over from other donors' samples. The CDR3 DNA is TGCAGCGTTGTCGGGGGTTCCTACAATGAGCAGTTCTTC. It encodes CSVVGGSYNEQFF.